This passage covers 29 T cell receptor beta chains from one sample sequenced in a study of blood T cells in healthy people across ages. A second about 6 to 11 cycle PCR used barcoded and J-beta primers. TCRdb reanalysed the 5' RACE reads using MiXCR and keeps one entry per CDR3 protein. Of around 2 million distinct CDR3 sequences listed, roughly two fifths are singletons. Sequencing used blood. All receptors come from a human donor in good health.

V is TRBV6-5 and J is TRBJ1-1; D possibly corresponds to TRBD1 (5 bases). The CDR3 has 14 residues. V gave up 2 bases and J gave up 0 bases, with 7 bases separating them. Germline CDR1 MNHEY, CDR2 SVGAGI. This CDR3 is CASSYADMNTEAFF. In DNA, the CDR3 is TGTGCCAGCAGTTACGCGGACATGAACACTGAAGCTTTCTTT.

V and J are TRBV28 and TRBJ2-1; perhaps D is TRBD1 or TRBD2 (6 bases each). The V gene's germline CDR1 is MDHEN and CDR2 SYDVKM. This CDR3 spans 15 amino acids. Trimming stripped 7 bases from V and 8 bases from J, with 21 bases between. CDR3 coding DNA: TGTGCCAGCATGCGACTAGTGGGGGGCGGGGATGAGCAGTTCTTC. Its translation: CASMRLVGGGDEQFF.

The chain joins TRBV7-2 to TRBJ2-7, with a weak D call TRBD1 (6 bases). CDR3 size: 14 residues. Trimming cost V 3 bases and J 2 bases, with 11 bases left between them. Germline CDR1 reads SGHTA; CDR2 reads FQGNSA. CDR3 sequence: CASSFRTAAYEQYF. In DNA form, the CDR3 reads TGTGCCAGCAGCTTCCGGACAGCCGCCTACGAGCAGTACTTC.

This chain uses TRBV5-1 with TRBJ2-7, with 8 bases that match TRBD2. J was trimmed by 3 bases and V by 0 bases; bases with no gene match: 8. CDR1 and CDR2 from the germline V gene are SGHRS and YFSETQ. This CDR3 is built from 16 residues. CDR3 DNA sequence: TGCGCCAGCAGCTTGGCCGGGACTAGTTTGATCTACGAGCAGTACTTC. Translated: CASSLAGTSLIYEQYF.

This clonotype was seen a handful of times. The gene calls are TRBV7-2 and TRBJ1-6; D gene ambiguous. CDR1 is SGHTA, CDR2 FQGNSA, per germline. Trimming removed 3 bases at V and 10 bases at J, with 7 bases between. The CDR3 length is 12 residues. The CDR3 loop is CASSFQRSPLHF. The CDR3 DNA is TGTGCCAGCAGCTTCCAAAGATCACCCCTCCACTTT.

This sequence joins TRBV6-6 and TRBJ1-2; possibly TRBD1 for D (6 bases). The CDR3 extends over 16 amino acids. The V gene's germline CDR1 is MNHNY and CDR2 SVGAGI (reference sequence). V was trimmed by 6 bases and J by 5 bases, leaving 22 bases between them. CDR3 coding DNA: TGTGCCAGCAGCTACGCCCGACAGGCCGTTGGATATGGCTACACCTTC. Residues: CASSYARQAVGYGYTF.

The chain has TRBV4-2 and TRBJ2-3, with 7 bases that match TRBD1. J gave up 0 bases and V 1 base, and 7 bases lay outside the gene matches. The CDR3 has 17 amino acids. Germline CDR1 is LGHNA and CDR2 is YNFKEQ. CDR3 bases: TGTGCCAGCAGCCAAGGGACAGGACGCTCTAGCACAGATACGCAGTATTTT. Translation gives CASSQGTGRSSTDTQYF.

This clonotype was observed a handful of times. The CDR3 region is CASSLGGYDEQFF. Written as DNA, the CDR3 is TGTGCCAGCAGCTTAGGGGGGTACGATGAGCAGTTCTTC. J is TRBJ2-1 and V is TRBV11-3, with D perhaps being TRBD1 or TRBD2 (5 bases each). This CDR3 contains 13 residues. From germline, CDR1 is SGHNT and CDR2 YENEEA. V was cut by 1 base and J by 8 bases, with 9 bases left in between.

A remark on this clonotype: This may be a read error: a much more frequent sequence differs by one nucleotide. CDR3 coding DNA: TGCGCCAGCAGCATGAGTGATAGCACAGATACGCAGTATTTT. Translating it yields CASSMSDSTDTQYF. The genes are TRBV5-1 and TRBJ2-3; no clear D. V lost 4 bases and J lost 0, with 9 bases in between. This CDR3 contains 14 residues. CDR1 and CDR2 (germline): SGHRS, YFSETQ.

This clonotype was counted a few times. The CDR3 protein is CASSQDFRGESYGYTF. In DNA form, the CDR3 reads TGCGCCAGCAGCCAAGATTTTAGGGGCGAATCTTATGGCTACACCTTC. The J gene is TRBJ1-2, the V gene TRBV4-1; D possibly corresponds to TRBD1 (5 bases). The germline V and J ends were trimmed by 0 bases and 5 bases, with 16 bases remaining between them. CDR3 length: 16 amino acids. CDR1 and CDR2 (germline): MGHRA, YSYEKL.

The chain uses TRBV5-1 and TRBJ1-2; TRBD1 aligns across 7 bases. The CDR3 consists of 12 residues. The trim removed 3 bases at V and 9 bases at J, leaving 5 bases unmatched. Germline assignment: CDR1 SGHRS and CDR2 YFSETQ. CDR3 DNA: TGCGCCAGCAGCTCCACAGGGGAAAGCTACACCTTC. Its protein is CASSSTGESYTF.

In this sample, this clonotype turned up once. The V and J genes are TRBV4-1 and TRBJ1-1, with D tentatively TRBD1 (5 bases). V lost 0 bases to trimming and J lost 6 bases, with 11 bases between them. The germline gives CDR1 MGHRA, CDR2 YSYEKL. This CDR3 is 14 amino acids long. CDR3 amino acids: CASSQEGGVPEAFF. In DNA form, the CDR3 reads TGCGCCAGCAGCCAAGAGGGGGGGGTACCTGAAGCTTTCTTT.

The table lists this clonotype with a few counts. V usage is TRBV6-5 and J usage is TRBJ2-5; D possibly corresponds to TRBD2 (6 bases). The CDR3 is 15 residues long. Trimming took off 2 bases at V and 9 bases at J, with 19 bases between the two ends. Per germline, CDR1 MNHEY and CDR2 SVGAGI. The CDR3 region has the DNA TGTGCCAGCAGTTACGGTGGGGGGAGGCTGGGGGCCCAGTACTTC. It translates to CASSYGGGRLGAQYF.

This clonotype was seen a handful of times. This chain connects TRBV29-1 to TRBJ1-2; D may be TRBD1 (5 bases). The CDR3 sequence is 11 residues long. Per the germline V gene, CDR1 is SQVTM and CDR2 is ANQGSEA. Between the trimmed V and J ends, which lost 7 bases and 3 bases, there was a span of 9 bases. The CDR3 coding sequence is TGCAGCGACGGGACTGACTATGGCTACACCTTC. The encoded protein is CSDGTDYGYTF.

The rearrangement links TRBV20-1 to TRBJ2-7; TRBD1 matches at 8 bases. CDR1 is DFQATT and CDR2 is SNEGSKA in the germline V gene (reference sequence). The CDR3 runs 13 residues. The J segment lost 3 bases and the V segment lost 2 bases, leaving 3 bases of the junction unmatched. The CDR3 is CSARRDRNYEQYF. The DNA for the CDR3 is TGCAGTGCTAGACGGGACAGGAACTACGAGCAGTACTTC.

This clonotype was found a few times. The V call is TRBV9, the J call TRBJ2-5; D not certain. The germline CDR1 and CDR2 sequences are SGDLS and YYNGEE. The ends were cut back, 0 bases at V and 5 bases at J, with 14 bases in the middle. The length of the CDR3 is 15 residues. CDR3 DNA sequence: TGTGCCAGCAGCGTAGGTCACGCCGGTGGGGAGACCCAGTACTTC. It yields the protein CASSVGHAGGETQYF.

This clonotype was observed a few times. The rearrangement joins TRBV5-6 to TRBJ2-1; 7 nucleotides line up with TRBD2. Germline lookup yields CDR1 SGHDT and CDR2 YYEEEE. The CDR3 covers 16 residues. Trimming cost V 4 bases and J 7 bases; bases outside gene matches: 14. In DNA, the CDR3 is TGTGCCAGCAGCCCGGGTTTGCGGGGGACTATAAATGAGCAGTTCTTC. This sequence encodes CASSPGLRGTINEQFF.

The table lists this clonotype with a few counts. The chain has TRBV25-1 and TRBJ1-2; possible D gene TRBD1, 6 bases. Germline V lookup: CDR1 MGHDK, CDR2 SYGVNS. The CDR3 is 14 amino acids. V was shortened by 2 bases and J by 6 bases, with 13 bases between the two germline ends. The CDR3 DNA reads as TGTGCCAGCAGTGAAATAAACAGGGAGGATGGCTACACCTTC. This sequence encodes CASSEINREDGYTF.

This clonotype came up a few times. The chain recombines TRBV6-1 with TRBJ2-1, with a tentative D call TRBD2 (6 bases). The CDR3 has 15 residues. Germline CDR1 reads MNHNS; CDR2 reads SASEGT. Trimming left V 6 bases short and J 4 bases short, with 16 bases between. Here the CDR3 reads CASRDPLAVYNEQFF. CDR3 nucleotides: TGTGCCAGCAGAGACCCACTAGCAGTTTACAATGAGCAGTTCTTC.

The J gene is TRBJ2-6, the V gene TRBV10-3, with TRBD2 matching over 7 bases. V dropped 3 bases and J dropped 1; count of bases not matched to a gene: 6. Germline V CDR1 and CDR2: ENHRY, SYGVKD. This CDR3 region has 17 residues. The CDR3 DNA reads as TGTGCCATCAGTGAATTGGGGGGGGGTTCTGGGGCCAACGTCCTGACTTTC. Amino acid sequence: CAISELGGGSGANVLTF.

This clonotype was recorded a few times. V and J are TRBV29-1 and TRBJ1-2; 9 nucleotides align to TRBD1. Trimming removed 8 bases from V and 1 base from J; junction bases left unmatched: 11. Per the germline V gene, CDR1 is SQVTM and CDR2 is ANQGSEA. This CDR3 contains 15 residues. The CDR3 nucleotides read TGCAGCTCCTCGGGGACAGGGAGAAATAACTATGGCTACACCTTC. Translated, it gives CSSSGTGRNNYGYTF.

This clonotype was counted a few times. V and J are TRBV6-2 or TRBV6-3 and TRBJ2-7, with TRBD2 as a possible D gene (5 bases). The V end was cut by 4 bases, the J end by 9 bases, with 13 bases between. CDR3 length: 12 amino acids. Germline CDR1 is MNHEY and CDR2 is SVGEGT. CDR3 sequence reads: CASSSDRGGQYF. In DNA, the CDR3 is TGTGCCAGCAGTTCCGACCGTGGAGGGCAGTACTTC.

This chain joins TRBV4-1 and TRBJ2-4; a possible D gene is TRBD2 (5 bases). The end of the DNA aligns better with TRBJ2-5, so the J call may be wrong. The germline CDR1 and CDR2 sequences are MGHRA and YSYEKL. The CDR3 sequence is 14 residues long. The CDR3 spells CASSQVAAGETQYF. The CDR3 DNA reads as TGCGCCAGCAGCCAAGTCGCGGCGGGAGAGACCCAGTACTTC.

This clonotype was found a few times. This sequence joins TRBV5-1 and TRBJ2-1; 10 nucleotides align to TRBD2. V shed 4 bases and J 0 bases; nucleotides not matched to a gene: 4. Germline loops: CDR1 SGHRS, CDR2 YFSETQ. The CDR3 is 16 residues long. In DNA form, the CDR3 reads TGCGCCAGCAGCAAAGGACTAGCGGACTCCTACAATGAGCAGTTCTTC. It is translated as CASSKGLADSYNEQFF.

The CDR3 is CASRKMGGPTYEQYF. DNA of the CDR3: TGTGCCAGCAGAAAAATGGGGGGGCCCACCTACGAGCAGTACTTC. The rearrangement links TRBV7-8 to TRBJ2-7; D is possibly TRBD2 (7 bases). This CDR3 is 15 amino acids long. Trimming removed 6 bases from V and 2 bases from J, with 17 bases in between. Germline V CDR1 and CDR2: SGHVS, FQNEAQ.

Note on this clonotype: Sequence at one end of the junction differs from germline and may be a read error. The CDR3 sequence is CATSRTGQLKNIRYF. For the CDR3, the DNA is TGTGCCACCAGTAGAACAGGGCAACTAAAAAACATTCGGTACTTC. The chain is built from TRBV15 and TRBJ2-4; D might be TRBD1 (6 bases). Per germline, CDR1 LNHNV and CDR2 YYDKDF (reference sequence). This CDR3 is 15 amino acids long.

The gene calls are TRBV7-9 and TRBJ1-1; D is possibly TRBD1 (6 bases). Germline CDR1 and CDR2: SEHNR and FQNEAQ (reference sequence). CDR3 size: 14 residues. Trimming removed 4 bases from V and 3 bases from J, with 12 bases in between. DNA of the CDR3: TGTGCCAGCAGCTATCAACAGGGTGACACTGAAGCTTTCTTT. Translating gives CASSYQQGDTEAFF.

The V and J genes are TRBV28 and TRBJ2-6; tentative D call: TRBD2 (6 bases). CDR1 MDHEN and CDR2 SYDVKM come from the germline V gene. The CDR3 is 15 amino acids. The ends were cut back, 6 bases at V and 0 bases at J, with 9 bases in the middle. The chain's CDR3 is CASRGGFSGANVLTF. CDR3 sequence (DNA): TGTGCCAGCAGAGGAGGGTTCTCTGGGGCCAACGTCCTGACTTTC.

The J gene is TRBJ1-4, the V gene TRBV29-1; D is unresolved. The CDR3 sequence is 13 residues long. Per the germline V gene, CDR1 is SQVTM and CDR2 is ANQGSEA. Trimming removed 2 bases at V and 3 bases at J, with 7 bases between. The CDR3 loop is CSVELGSNEKLFF. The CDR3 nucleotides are TGCAGCGTTGAATTAGGGTCTAATGAAAAACTGTTTTTT.